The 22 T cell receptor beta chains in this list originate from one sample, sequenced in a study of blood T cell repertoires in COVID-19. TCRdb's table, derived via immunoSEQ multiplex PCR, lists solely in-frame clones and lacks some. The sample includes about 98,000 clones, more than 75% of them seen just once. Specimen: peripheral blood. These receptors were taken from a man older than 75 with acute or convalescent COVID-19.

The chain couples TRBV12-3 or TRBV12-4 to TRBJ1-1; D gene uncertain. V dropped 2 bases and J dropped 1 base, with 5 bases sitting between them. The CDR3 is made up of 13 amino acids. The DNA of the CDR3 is TGTGCCAGCAGTTTAAGCCCGAACACTGAAGCTTTCTTT. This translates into CASSLSPNTEAFF.

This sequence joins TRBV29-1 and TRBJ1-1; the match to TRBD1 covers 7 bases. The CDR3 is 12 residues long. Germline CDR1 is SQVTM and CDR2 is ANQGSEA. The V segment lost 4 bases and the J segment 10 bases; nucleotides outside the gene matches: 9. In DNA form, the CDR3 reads TGCAGCGTTGCGGTGATGGGACAGAGAGCTTTCTTT. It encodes CSVAVMGQRAFF.

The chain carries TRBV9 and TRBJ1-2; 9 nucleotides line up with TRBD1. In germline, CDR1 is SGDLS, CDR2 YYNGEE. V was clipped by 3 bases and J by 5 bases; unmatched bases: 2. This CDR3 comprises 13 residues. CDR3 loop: CASSAGTGYGYTF. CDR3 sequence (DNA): TGTGCCAGCAGCGCTGGGACAGGGTATGGCTACACCTTC.

The CDR3 spells CASQTREGLYNEQFF. DNA for the CDR3: TGCGCCAGCCAAACCAGGGAGGGCCTCTACAATGAGCAGTTCTTC. This chain links TRBV5-1 with TRBJ2-1; 7 bases agree with TRBD2. This CDR3 contains 15 residues. The germline gives CDR1 SGHRS, CDR2 YFSETQ. Germline trimming cut 7 bases from V and 3 bases from J; bases unmatched to any gene: 10. Combining the CDR3 with reference TRBV5-1 and TRBJ2-1 gives the whole variable domain KAGVTQTPRYLIKTRGQQVTLSCSPISGHRSVSWYQQTPGQGLQFLFEYFSETQRNKGNFPGRFSGRQFSNSRSEMNVSTLELGDSALYLCASQTREGLYNEQFFGPGTRLTVL.

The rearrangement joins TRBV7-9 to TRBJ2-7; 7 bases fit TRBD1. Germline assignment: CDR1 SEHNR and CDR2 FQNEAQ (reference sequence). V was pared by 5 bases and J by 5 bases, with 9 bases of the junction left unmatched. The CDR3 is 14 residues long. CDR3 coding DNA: TGTGCCAGCAGCCCATGGCAGGGGGTTAACGAGCAGTACTTC. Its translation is CASSPWQGVNEQYF. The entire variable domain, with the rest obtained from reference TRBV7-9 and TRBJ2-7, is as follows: DTGVSQNPRHKITKRGQNVTFRCDPISEHNRLYWYRQTLGQGPEFLTYFQNEAQLEKSRLLSDRFSAERPKGSFSTLEIQRTEQGDSAMYLCASSPWQGVNEQYFGPGTRLTVT.

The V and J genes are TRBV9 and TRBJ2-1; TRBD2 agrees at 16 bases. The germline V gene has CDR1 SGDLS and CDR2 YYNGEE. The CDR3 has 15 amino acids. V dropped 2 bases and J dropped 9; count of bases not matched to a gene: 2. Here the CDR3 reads CASSVGLAGGGEQFF. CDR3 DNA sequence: TGTGCCAGCAGCGTGGGACTAGCGGGAGGGGGTGAGCAGTTCTTC.

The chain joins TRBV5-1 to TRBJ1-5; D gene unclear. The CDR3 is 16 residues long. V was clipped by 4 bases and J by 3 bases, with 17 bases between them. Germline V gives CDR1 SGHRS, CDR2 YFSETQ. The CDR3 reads CASSPGWVGSNQPQHF. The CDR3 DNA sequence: TGCGCCAGCAGCCCGGGGTGGGTGGGCTCCAATCAGCCCCAGCATTTT.

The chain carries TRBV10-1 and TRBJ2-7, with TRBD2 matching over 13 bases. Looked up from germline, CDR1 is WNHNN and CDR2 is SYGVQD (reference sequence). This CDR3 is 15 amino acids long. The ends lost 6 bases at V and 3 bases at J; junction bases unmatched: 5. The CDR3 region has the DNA TGCGCCAGCAGCGGTTGGACTAGCGGGGGCTACGAGCAGTACTTC. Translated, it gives CASSGWTSGGYEQYF.

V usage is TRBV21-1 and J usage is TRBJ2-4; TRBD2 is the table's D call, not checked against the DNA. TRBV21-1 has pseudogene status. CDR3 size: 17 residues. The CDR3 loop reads CASSKVRASRAKNIQYF. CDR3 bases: TGTGCCAGCAGCAAAGTGAGGGCCTCCCGGGCCAAAAACATTCAGTACTTC.

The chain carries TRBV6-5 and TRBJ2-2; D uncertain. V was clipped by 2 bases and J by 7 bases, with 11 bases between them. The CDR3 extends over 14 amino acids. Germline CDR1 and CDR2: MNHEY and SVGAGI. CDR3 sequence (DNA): TGTGCCAGCAGTTACCCGTCCTACGGCGGGGAGCTGTTTTTT. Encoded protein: CASSYPSYGGELFF.

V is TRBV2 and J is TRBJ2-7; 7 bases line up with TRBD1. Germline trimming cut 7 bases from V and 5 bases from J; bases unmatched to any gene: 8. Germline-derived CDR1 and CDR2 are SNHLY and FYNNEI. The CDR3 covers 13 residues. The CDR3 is CASKPNRGHEQYF. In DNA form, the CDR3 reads TGTGCCAGCAAACCCAACAGGGGCCACGAGCAGTACTTC.

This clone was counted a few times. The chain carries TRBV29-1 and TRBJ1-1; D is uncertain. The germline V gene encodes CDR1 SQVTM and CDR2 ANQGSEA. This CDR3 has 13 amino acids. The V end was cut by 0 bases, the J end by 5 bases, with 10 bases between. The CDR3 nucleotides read TGCAGCGTTGAAGAGAGGGCGAGGACTGAAGCTTTCTTT. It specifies CSVEERARTEAFF.

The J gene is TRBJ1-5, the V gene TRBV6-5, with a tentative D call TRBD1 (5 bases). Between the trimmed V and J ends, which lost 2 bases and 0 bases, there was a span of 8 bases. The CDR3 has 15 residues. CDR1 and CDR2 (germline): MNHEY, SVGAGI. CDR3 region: CASSYDSSSNQPQHF. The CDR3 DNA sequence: TGTGCCAGCAGTTACGACAGCTCTAGCAATCAGCCCCAGCATTTT.

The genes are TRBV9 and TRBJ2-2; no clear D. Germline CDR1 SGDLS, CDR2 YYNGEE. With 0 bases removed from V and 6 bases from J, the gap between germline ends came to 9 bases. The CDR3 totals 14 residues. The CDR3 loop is CASSVAGTAGELFF. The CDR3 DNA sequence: TGTGCCAGCAGCGTAGCTGGTACAGCCGGGGAGCTGTTTTTT.

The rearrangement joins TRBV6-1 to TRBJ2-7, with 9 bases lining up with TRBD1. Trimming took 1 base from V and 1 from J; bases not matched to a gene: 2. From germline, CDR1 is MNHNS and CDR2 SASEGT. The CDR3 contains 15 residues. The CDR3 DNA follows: TGTGCCAGCAGTGAAGGAGGACAGGGGTCCTACGAGCAGTACTTC. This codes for CASSEGGQGSYEQYF.

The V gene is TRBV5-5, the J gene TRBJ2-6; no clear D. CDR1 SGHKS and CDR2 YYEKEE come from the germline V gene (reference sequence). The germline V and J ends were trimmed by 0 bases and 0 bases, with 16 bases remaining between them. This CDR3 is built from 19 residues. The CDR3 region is CASSLGVLGRISGANVLTF. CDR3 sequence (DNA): TGTGCCAGCAGCTTGGGGGTTTTGGGCAGGATCTCTGGGGCCAACGTCCTGACTTTC.

This CDR3 reads CASSRAPGQPNEKLFF. CDR3 nucleotide sequence: TGTGCCAGCAGTCGCGCGCCGGGACAGCCGAATGAAAAACTGTTTTTT. The chain carries TRBV5-4 and TRBJ1-4; 7 nucleotides match TRBD1. Germline loops: CDR1 SGHNT, CDR2 YYREEE (reference sequence). V gave up 5 bases and J gave up 5 bases; unmatched junction bases: 12. The CDR3 totals 16 residues.

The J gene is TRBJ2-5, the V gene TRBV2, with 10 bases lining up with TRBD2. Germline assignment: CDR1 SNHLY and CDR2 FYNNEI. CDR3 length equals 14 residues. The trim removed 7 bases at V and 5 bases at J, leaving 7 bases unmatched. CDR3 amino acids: CASTKRGGSETQYF. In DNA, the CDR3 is TGTGCCAGCACTAAGCGGGGGGGGTCTGAGACCCAGTACTTC.

CDR3 region: CAITGDQPQHF. The CDR3 region has the DNA TGCGCCATCACAGGAGATCAGCCCCAGCATTTT. The rearrangement joins TRBV23-1 to TRBJ1-5; a weak D match, TRBD1 (5 bases). TRBV23-1 qualifies as an ORF whose function is uncertain. The CDR3 contains 11 residues. The V end was cut by 10 bases, the J end by 5 bases, with 9 bases between.

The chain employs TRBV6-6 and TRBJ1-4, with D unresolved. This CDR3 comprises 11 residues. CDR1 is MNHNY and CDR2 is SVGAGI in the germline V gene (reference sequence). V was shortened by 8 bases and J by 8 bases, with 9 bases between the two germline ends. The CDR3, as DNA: TGTGCCAGCGGAGATAGGGAAAAACTGTTTTTT. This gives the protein CASGDREKLFF.

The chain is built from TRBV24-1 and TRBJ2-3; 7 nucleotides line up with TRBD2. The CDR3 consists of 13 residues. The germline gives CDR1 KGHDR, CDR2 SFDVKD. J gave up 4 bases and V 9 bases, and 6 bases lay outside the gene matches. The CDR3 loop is CATGGGRADTQYF. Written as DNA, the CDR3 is TGTGCCACCGGGGGGGGAAGGGCAGATACGCAGTATTTT.

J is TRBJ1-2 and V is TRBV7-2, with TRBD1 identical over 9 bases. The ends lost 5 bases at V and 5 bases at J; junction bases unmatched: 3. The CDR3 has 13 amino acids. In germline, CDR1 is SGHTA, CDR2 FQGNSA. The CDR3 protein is CASSPDRGYGYTF. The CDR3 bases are TGTGCCAGCAGCCCGGACAGGGGATATGGCTACACCTTC. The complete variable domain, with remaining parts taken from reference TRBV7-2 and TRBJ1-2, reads GAGVSQSPSNKVTEKGKDVELRCDPISGHTALYWYRQSLGQGLEFLIYFQGNSAPDKSGLPSDRFSAERTGGSVSTLTIQRTQQEDSAVYLCASSPDRGYGYTFGSGTRLTVV.